This T cell receptor beta chain was sequenced during a study of beta chain features in type 1 diabetes. At the level of the study: Comparable age, gender and cell yields were observed in patients relative to healthy donors.

Germline CDR1 and CDR2: SGHRS and YFSETQ. This CDR3 is 12 amino acids long. Trimming shortened V by 0 bases and J by 8 bases, and 8 bases separated the two germline ends. Sequenced material consisted of expressed TCRB transcripts (all of the isolated RNA was reverse transcribed). The table came from immunoSEQ multiplex PCR; TCRdb's copy has only in-frame clones and leaves some out. This sample has 550,000 to 850,000 clones, with about an eighth found just once. This clone was observed a handful of times. Antigen: not known. Whole-study findings and limits: Shorter TCRB CDR3s, moderately but significantly so, marked every one of the four CD4+ subsets in Type 1 diabetes patients. PCR might preferentially amplify shorter templates, equally in patients and controls.

This receptor was obtained from a man between 18 and 35 years old with type 1 diabetes. This sequence joins TRBV5-1 and TRBJ1-2; TRBD1 might be the D (5 bases). Material for sequencing was naive CD4+ T cells from blood. Here the CDR3 reads CASSLEDIGYTF. CDR3 in DNA: TGCGCCAGCAGCTTGGAGGACATCGGCTACACCTTC.